The sequence of this T cell receptor (beta chain) was determined in a study of blood T cell repertoires in COVID-19. About the research overall: The samples span acute and convalescent COVID-19 from the United States, Italy and Spain. PBMCs, B-cell-depleted T cells, or T cells were the source of the cDNA or gDNA that made up the material.

This clone was counted between two and nine times. Authors' processing steps: Amplification of reference gene primers was used by the study to estimate nucleated cell counts. The table came from immunoSEQ multiplex PCR; TCRdb's copy has only in-frame clones and leaves some out. V and J calls and clone size are copied from that table; D and trimming were computed from the DNA. The repertoire includes fewer than 200,000 clones, around 74% of them detected once, and 3% sits in the top ten. The clonotype was recovered from a woman of 80 years or more with acute or convalescent COVID-19. The specimen was peripheral blood.

For the CDR3, the DNA is TGTGCCAGCAGTCCCCCCCGGACAGACGAGACCCAGTACTTC. The encoded protein is CASSPPRTDETQYF. This chain connects TRBV28 to TRBJ2-5, with D perhaps TRBD1 (6 bases). CDR1 is MDHEN, CDR2 SYDVKM, per germline. There are 14 residues in the CDR3. V shed 5 bases and J shed 5 bases, with 15 bases lying between them.